The following is a T cell receptor (beta chain) sequence with its context. These data are taken from a study of blood T cell repertoires in COVID-19. Study-wide context: T cells, B-cell-depleted T cells, or PBMCs provided the cDNA or gDNA that served as material.

The CDR3 is 14 amino acids. Germline V gives CDR1 SGHDT, CDR2 YYEEEE. With 2 bases removed from V and 3 bases from J, the gap between germline ends came to 8 bases. Original handling: The authors estimated nucleated cell counts from reference gene primer amplification. Profiled with immunoSEQ multiplex PCR; TCRdb holds only in-frame clones, not every one. V and J calls and clone size come straight from that table; D and trimming were deduced from the DNA. The table shows 50,000 to 60,000 clones, with roughly four fifths occurring only once. The source is a man at least 80 years old with COVID-19, enrolled during active disease. Sequencing was carried out using peripheral blood. V and J are TRBV5-6 and TRBJ1-4, with a weak D call TRBD1 (6 bases). The CDR3 DNA reads TGTGCCAGCAGCTTTGCAGGGGCTAATGAAAAACTGTTTTTT. This sequence encodes CASSFAGANEKLFF.